The 13 T cell receptor beta chains given below trace back to one sample, sequenced in a study of blood T cell repertoires in COVID-19. The protocol was immunoSEQ multiplex PCR, while the TCRdb copy is restricted to in-frame clones and leaves out a portion. The data show 400,000 or so clones, about 90% seen once. Sequencing was carried out using peripheral blood. These TCRs come from a young man with COVID-19, enrolled during active disease.

This sequence joins TRBV7-9 and TRBJ1-4; D call uncertain. Deletions cut 3 bases from V and 7 bases from J, with 9 bases between. This CDR3 contains 13 residues. CDR1 is SEHNR and CDR2 is FQNEAQ in the germline V gene (reference sequence). CDR3 loop: CASSLPSVEKLFF. The CDR3 coding sequence is TGTGCCAGCAGCTTGCCTAGTGTTGAAAAACTGTTTTTT.

The V call is TRBV9, the J call TRBJ1-2; D is perhaps TRBD1 (5 bases). This CDR3 contains 14 residues. Germline CDR1 SGDLS, CDR2 YYNGEE. The V end lost 3 bases, the J end lost 5 bases, and 14 bases lay between the germline ends. This CDR3 reads CASSGDSNLYGYTF. CDR3 DNA sequence: TGTGCCAGCAGCGGCGACAGTAACCTTTATGGCTACACCTTC.

The CDR3 region has the DNA TGTGCCAGCAGCTCGTCCGGGACAGGGGCCGGGGAGCTGTTTTTT. Protein product: CASSSSGTGAGELFF. The chain has TRBV16 and TRBJ2-2; 10 bases match TRBD1. Germline lookup yields CDR1 KGHSY and CDR2 FQNENV. The CDR3 length is 15 residues. V dropped 5 bases and J dropped 6; count of bases not matched to a gene: 6. The full variable domain, rest sourced from reference TRBV16 and TRBJ2-2, is GEEVAQTPKHLVRGEGQKAKLYCAPIKGHSYVFWYQQVLKNEFKFLISFQNENVFDETGMPKERFSAKCLPNSPCSLEIQATKLEDSAVYFCASSSSGTGAGELFFGEGSRLTVL.

V gene TRBV5-6 combines with J gene TRBJ2-2; weak D call: TRBD2 (7 bases). The germline gives CDR1 SGHDT, CDR2 YYEEEE. This CDR3 is 17 amino acids long. V was clipped by 2 bases and J by 4 bases, with 18 bases between them. CDR3 in amino acids: CASSFTPEGGVTGELFF. The DNA for the CDR3 is TGTGCCAGCAGCTTTACCCCCGAGGGGGGGGTCACCGGGGAGCTGTTTTTT.

In DNA form, the CDR3 reads TGCGCCAGCAGCCAAGATTTTAAGGCTAGCGGGAGGGCCGTGGCCTACGAGCAGTACTTC. It translates to CASSQDFKASGRAVAYEQYF. J is TRBJ2-7 and V is TRBV4-1, with 12 positions matching TRBD2. V lost 0 bases, J lost 2 bases, and 14 bases stayed unmatched. The CDR3 is made up of 20 amino acids. Germline V lookup: CDR1 MGHRA, CDR2 YSYEKL.

The chain employs TRBV7-9 and TRBJ2-7, with 7 bases aligning to TRBD1. This CDR3 spans 15 amino acids. The trim removed 4 bases at V and 1 base at J, leaving 7 bases unmatched. Germline V CDR1 and CDR2: SEHNR, FQNEAQ (reference sequence). CDR3 region: CASSWTGTASYEQYF. CDR3 nucleotide sequence: TGTGCCAGCAGCTGGACCGGGACAGCATCCTACGAGCAGTACTTC.

The chain uses TRBV12-3 or TRBV12-4 and TRBJ2-4, with D hard to call. The length of the CDR3 is 12 residues. V was cut by 8 bases and J by 6 bases, with 11 bases left in between. CDR3 residues: CASVDSLNIQYF. In nucleotides, the CDR3 is TGTGCCAGCGTCGACTCCTTAAACATTCAGTACTTC.

The chain links TRBV24-1 to TRBJ2-3; 11 positions match TRBD1. With 5 bases clipped from V and 2 bases from J, the junction kept 5 bases outside the gene matches. CDR3 size: 16 residues. Germline V lookup: CDR1 KGHDR, CDR2 SFDVKD. This CDR3 is CATSGGQGVLTDTQYF. The CDR3 bases are TGTGCCACCAGTGGGGGACAGGGGGTCCTCACAGATACGCAGTATTTT.

Turning to this clone: The junction departs from germline at one end; a sequencing error may be responsible. The gene calls are TRBV6-1 and TRBJ1-5, with a tentative D call TRBD1 (6 bases). Germline V gives CDR1 MNHNS, CDR2 SASEGT. The CDR3 extends over 13 amino acids. CDR3 in amino acids: CASREGGGQPQHF. In DNA, the CDR3 is TGTGCCAGCAGAGAAGGGGGAGGTCAGCCCCAGCATTTT.

The V and J genes are TRBV5-1 and TRBJ1-4; possibly TRBD1 for D (6 bases). This CDR3 comprises 13 residues. The ends were cut back, 3 bases at V and 7 bases at J, with 10 bases in the middle. CDR1 is SGHRS, CDR2 YFSETQ, per germline. As DNA, the CDR3 is TGCGCCAGCAGCTCGGGGACAACTGAAAAACTGTTTTTT. Its translation is CASSSGTTEKLFF. Complete variable domain (other parts from reference TRBV5-1 and TRBJ1-4): KAGVTQTPRYLIKTRGQQVTLSCSPISGHRSVSWYQQTPGQGLQFLFEYFSETQRNKGNFPGRFSGRQFSNSRSEMNVSTLELGDSALYLCASSSGTTEKLFFGSGTQLSVL.

V usage is TRBV21-1 and J usage is TRBJ1-1. TRBV21-1 counts as a pseudogene. The CDR3 is made up of 14 amino acids. CDR3 DNA: TGTGCCAGCAGCTTACCAGGGAGGAGGGCTGAAGCTTTCTTT. This sequence encodes CASSLPGRRAEAFF.

The CDR3 sequence is CASSVRDRSYEQYF. CDR3 sequence (DNA): TGTGCCAGCAGCGTCCGGGACAGGTCCTACGAGCAGTACTTC. The chain joins TRBV9 to TRBJ2-7; 8 bases map to TRBD1. Germline assignment: CDR1 SGDLS and CDR2 YYNGEE. The trim removed 2 bases at V and 1 base at J, leaving 2 bases unmatched. The CDR3 is 14 amino acids. The full variable domain, its missing parts supplied by reference TRBV9 and TRBJ2-7, is DSGVTQTPKHLITATGQRVTLRCSPRSGDLSVYWYQQSLDQGLQFLIQYYNGEERAKGNILERFSAQQFPDLHSELNLSSLELGDSALYFCASSVRDRSYEQYFGPGTRLTVT.

The rearrangement links TRBV19 to TRBJ2-4, with 9 positions matching TRBD1. Per germline, CDR1 LNHDA and CDR2 SQIVND (reference sequence). After removal of 4 bases from V and 3 bases from J, the junction contained 10 bases not matched to a gene. The CDR3 is 17 amino acids. The CDR3 here is CASSSRDRVGVKNIQYF. In DNA, the CDR3 is TGTGCCAGTAGTAGCCGGGACAGGGTTGGGGTCAAAAACATTCAGTACTTC.